A single sample is the source of the 20 T cell receptor beta chains below, sequenced in a study of blood T cell repertoires in COVID-19. TCRdb's table, derived via immunoSEQ multiplex PCR, lists solely in-frame clones and lacks some. This table holds about 250,000 clones, approximately 85% found once. The sample consisted of PBMCs or T cells enriched from blood (not recorded which). Source of these receptors: a woman aged 45 to 65 who had been exposed to COVID-19.

V usage is TRBV19 and J usage is TRBJ2-1, with 10 nucleotides matching TRBD1. The CDR3 extends over 14 amino acids. Germline lookup yields CDR1 LNHDA and CDR2 SQIVND (reference sequence). The trim removed 7 bases at V and 7 bases at J, leaving 7 bases unmatched. The CDR3: CASTRDRGGNEQFF. The DNA for the CDR3 is TGTGCCAGTACCCGGGACAGGGGAGGGAATGAGCAGTTCTTC.

DNA of the CDR3: TGTGCCACTCGACAGGGTTGGGGGGTTACGCAGTATTTT. Translation gives CATRQGWGVTQYF. The J gene is TRBJ2-3, the V gene TRBV25-1, with a tentative D call TRBD1 (7 bases). With 10 bases removed from V and 8 bases from J, the gap between germline ends came to 19 bases. Germline V gives CDR1 MGHDK, CDR2 SYGVNS. CDR3 length: 13 residues.

The genes are TRBV28 and TRBJ1-3; D is uncertain. The germline V gene has CDR1 MDHEN and CDR2 SYDVKM. The CDR3 is 15 amino acids. V lost 7 bases and J 0 bases, leaving 13 bases between the germline ends. The CDR3 spells CASMATEPSGNTIYF. CDR3 DNA sequence: TGTGCCAGCATGGCTACAGAACCCTCTGGAAACACCATATATTTT.

The chain is built from TRBV3-1 (or the pseudogene TRBV3-2) and TRBJ2-7; 8 nucleotides align to TRBD1. Trimming removed 7 bases from V and 1 base from J; junction bases left unmatched: 9. The CDR3 is 15 amino acids. Looked up from germline, CDR1 is LGHDT and CDR2 is YNNKEL (reference sequence). Here the CDR3 reads CASTMGRTGSYEQYF. The CDR3 region has the DNA TGTGCCAGCACCATGGGGAGGACAGGGTCCTACGAGCAGTACTTC.

The chain links TRBV9 to TRBJ2-3; no definite D call. CDR1 SGDLS and CDR2 YYNGEE come from the germline V gene. Trimming pared 0 bases from V and 3 bases from J, leaving 8 bases between. CDR3 size: 14 residues. CDR3 sequence (DNA): TGTGCCAGCAGCGTAGGGTGGGCTACAGATACGCAGTATTTT. It encodes CASSVGWATDTQYF.

This clone is a singleton in its sample. The chain carries TRBV4-1 and TRBJ2-2, with TRBD1 identical over 9 bases. The germline CDR1 and CDR2 sequences are MGHRA and YSYEKL. There are 14 residues in the CDR3. V shed 4 bases and J 3 bases; nucleotides not matched to a gene: 0. The CDR3 DNA reads as TGCGCCAGCAGCCGGACAGGGGACACCGGGGAGCTGTTTTTT. This encodes CASSRTGDTGELFF.

This clone was observed a few times. This chain connects TRBV6-5 to TRBJ1-2, with a possible D match to TRBD1 (6 bases). Germline V gene sequence: CDR1 MNHEY, CDR2 SVGAGI. The CDR3 spans 13 residues. V lost 6 bases and J lost 5, with 13 bases in between. The CDR3 reads CASRRGQLYGYTF. CDR3 nucleotides: TGTGCCAGCAGGAGAGGACAGTTATATGGCTACACCTTC.

The V call is TRBV29-1, the J call TRBJ1-2; the D gene is possibly TRBD1 (5 bases). CDR3 length: 13 residues. The germline V gene encodes CDR1 SQVTM and CDR2 ANQGSEA. V lost 3 bases and J 5 bases, leaving 13 bases between the germline ends. The CDR3 region is CSVETGGVYGYTF. DNA of the CDR3: TGCAGCGTTGAGACGGGGGGGGTATATGGCTACACCTTC.

This chain connects TRBV5-5 to TRBJ1-1; D is unresolved. Per the germline V gene, CDR1 is SGHKS and CDR2 is YYEKEE (reference sequence). The CDR3 is made up of 13 amino acids. The ends were cut back, 0 bases at V and 11 bases at J, with 14 bases in the middle. The CDR3 spells CASSLDGALEAFF. The CDR3 DNA is TGTGCCAGCAGCTTGGACGGAGCCCTAGAGGCTTTCTTT.

This clone was counted once. The rearrangement links TRBV9 to TRBJ2-1, with TRBD1 matching 8 bases. CDR1 is SGDLS and CDR2 is YYNGEE in the germline V gene. V lost 2 bases, J lost 7 bases, and 8 bases stayed unmatched. The CDR3 contains 15 residues. CDR3 amino acids: CASSVGTGRGNEQFF. The CDR3 DNA is TGTGCCAGCAGCGTCGGGACAGGACGCGGGAATGAGCAGTTCTTC.

The J gene is TRBJ1-3, the V gene TRBV2, with a tentative D call TRBD1 (6 bases). CDR3 length: 17 residues. CDR1 is SNHLY and CDR2 is FYNNEI in the germline V gene. Trimming removed 2 bases from V and 0 bases from J, with 14 bases in between. CDR3 sequence: CASSESRGLFSGNTIYF. The CDR3 region has the DNA TGTGCCAGCAGTGAAAGCAGGGGTCTATTCTCTGGAAACACCATATATTTT. The whole variable domain, filled in from reference TRBV2 and TRBJ1-3, reads EPEVTQTPSHQVTQMGQEVILRCVPISNHLYFYWYRQILGQKVEFLVSFYNNEISEKSEIFDDQFSVERPDGSNFTLKIRSTKLEDSAMYFCASSESRGLFSGNTIYFGEGSWLTVV.

V gene TRBV6-5 combines with J gene TRBJ1-1; TRBD1 agrees at 9 bases. V shed 8 bases and J 8 bases; nucleotides not matched to a gene: 9. CDR3 length equals 13 residues. Looked up from germline, CDR1 is MNHEY and CDR2 is SVGAGI. CDR3 region: CASAHTGGSEAFF. In DNA form, the CDR3 reads TGTGCCAGCGCCCACACAGGGGGCTCGGAAGCTTTCTTT.

This clone was picked up one time. V and J are TRBV10-2 and TRBJ2-7; 9 bases fit TRBD1. Germline V gene data show CDR1 as WSHSY and CDR2 as SAAADI. The length of the CDR3 is 14 residues. Germline trimming cut 7 bases from V and 5 bases from J; bases unmatched to any gene: 9. Written as DNA, the CDR3 is TGCGCCAGCATTCTCCCGGGACAGGGTAACGAGCAGTACTTC. It specifies CASILPGQGNEQYF.

The chain links TRBV30 to TRBJ2-5, with D perhaps TRBD1 (7 bases). The length of the CDR3 is 15 residues. Germline CDR1 is GTSNPN and CDR2 is SVGIG (reference sequence). V lost 5 bases and J 2 bases, leaving 18 bases between the germline ends. CDR3 protein: CAWDQGGIGQETQYF. The CDR3 DNA is TGTGCCTGGGACCAGGGGGGAATCGGGCAAGAGACCCAGTACTTC. The whole variable domain, filled in from reference TRBV30 and TRBJ2-5, reads SQTIHQWPATLVQPVGSPLSLECTVEGTSNPNLYWYRQAAGRGLQLLFYSVGIGQISSEVPQNLSASRPQDRQFILSSKKLLLSDSGFYLCAWDQGGIGQETQYFGPGTRLLVL.

This clone is a singleton in its sample. V and J are TRBV2 and TRBJ1-2; D is unclear. V dropped 7 bases and J dropped 6 bases, with 12 bases sitting between them. The CDR3 consists of 12 residues. Germline CDR1 is SNHLY and CDR2 is FYNNEI. DNA for the CDR3: TGTGCCAGCAAGTTGACGGGTGATGGCTACACCTTC. Translated, it gives CASKLTGDGYTF.

V gene TRBV11-1 combines with J gene TRBJ1-1; perhaps TRBD1 as D (6 bases). The CDR3 runs to 15 residues. V dropped 0 bases and J dropped 4 bases, with 12 bases sitting between them. In germline, CDR1 is SGHAT, CDR2 FQDESV (reference sequence). The CDR3 DNA reads as TGTGCCAGCAGCTTAGCGGCAGGGGCGGCCACTGAAGCTTTCTTT. Translated, it gives CASSLAAGAATEAFF.

V usage is TRBV7-8 and J usage is TRBJ1-3; D gene uncertain. The CDR3 is 17 amino acids. Trimming took off 5 bases at V and 0 bases at J, with 17 bases between the two ends. The germline CDR1 and CDR2 sequences are SGHVS and FQNEAQ. CDR3 sequence: CASSPKPGLYSGNTIYF. The DNA of the CDR3 is TGTGCCAGCAGCCCGAAGCCCGGACTGTACTCTGGAAACACCATATATTTT.

The chain combines TRBV27 with TRBJ2-6, with TRBD2 matching over 9 bases. From germline, CDR1 is MNHEY and CDR2 SMNVEV (reference sequence). Trimming cost V 5 bases and J 1 base; bases outside gene matches: 9. The CDR3 has 18 amino acids. CDR3 nucleotide sequence: TGTGCCAGCAGTACCACGGGACTAGCAGTTTCTGGGGCCAACGTCCTGACTTTC. Translating it yields CASSTTGLAVSGANVLTF.

CDR3 in amino acids: CASSLDLRGGAYSGELFF. CDR3 in DNA: TGTGCCAGCAGCTTAGATCTCCGCGGGGGGGCCTATTCCGGGGAGCTGTTTTTT. The chain combines TRBV11-2 with TRBJ2-2, with 9 bases lining up with TRBD2. The CDR3 loop spans 18 amino acids. Germline-derived CDR1 and CDR2 are SGHAT and FQNNGV. The junction had 11 bases not matched to a gene; V was cut back by 0 bases and J by 6 bases.

This chain joins TRBV7-2 and TRBJ2-7; tentative D call: TRBD1 (6 bases). CDR3 length: 14 amino acids. Germline values: CDR1 SGHTA, CDR2 FQGNSA. V lost 5 bases and J 4 bases, leaving 15 bases between the germline ends. The CDR3: CASSATGYQYEQYF. The CDR3 DNA sequence: TGTGCCAGCAGCGCAACAGGGTACCAGTACGAGCAGTACTTC.